The 8 T cell receptor beta chains reported below all come from one sample, sequenced in a study of T cells after yellow fever vaccination. TCRdb fed the 5' RACE reads into MiXCR, producing one record per CDR3 protein. Here the sample spans 500,000 to 650,000 distinct CDR3 sequences, around an eighth being singletons. The starting material was PBMCs, obtained on the day of the yellow fever booster vaccination. The receptors originated from a young man who received the YFV17D yellow fever vaccine.

This clonotype was counted a few times. The chain recombines TRBV2 with TRBJ1-2, with D hard to call. Per the germline V gene, CDR1 is SNHLY and CDR2 is FYNNEI. The CDR3 sequence is 14 residues long. V lost 2 bases and J lost 4, with 11 bases in between. DNA of the CDR3: TGTGCCAGCAGTGAAAGGCCGGCTACCTATGGCTACACCTTC. This translates into CASSERPATYGYTF.

The chain has TRBV5-1 and TRBJ2-1; 12 bases line up with TRBD2. The CDR3 contains 16 residues. Germline values: CDR1 SGHRS, CDR2 YFSETQ. J gave up 8 bases and V 1 base, and 7 bases lay outside the gene matches. CDR3 protein: CASSLTGTSGRYEQFF. The CDR3 DNA reads as TGCGCCAGCAGCTTGACCGGGACTAGCGGGCGGTATGAGCAGTTCTTC.

The chain joins TRBV20-1 to TRBJ2-5; D gene unclear. Trimming removed 5 bases from V and 7 bases from J, with 14 bases in between. Germline V lookup: CDR1 DFQATT, CDR2 SNEGSKA (reference sequence). The CDR3 is 12 amino acids. CDR3 region: CSASLELGTQYF. CDR3 in DNA: TGCAGTGCTTCCCTGGAACTCGGGACCCAGTACTTC.

This clonotype was counted only a few times. The chain has TRBV3-1 and TRBJ2-1; no clear D gene. V lost 3 bases and J 9 bases, leaving 9 bases between the germline ends. Germline V gives CDR1 LGHDT, CDR2 YNNKEL (reference sequence). This CDR3 comprises 12 residues. This CDR3 is CASSHLYREQFF. As DNA, the CDR3 is TGTGCCAGCAGCCACCTTTATCGTGAGCAGTTCTTC.

The chain carries TRBV18 and TRBJ2-1; D gene uncertain. Germline CDR1 reads KGHSH; CDR2 reads LQKENI. CDR3 length: 13 residues. V was cut by 8 bases and J by 4 bases, with 12 bases left in between. CDR3 amino acids: CASTIGRYNEQFF. The CDR3 DNA is TGTGCCAGCACAATCGGACGGTACAATGAGCAGTTCTTC.

V is TRBV3-1 and J is TRBJ2-2; TRBD2 aligns across 9 bases. Germline CDR1 is LGHDT and CDR2 is YNNKEL (reference sequence). The CDR3 spans 16 residues. V lost 8 bases and J lost 6; bases outside the gene matches: 13. The CDR3, as DNA: TGTGCCAGCCGCCGAAACCCGACTAGCGGACCCGGGGAGCTGTTTTTT. Protein sequence: CASRRNPTSGPGELFF.

This clonotype was observed a handful of times. The chain combines TRBV20-1 with TRBJ1-3; D not certain. In germline, CDR1 is DFQATT, CDR2 SNEGSKA (reference sequence). V was clipped by 6 bases and J by 0 bases, with 9 bases between them. There are 13 residues in the CDR3. CDR3 residues: CSARSSSGNTIYF. For the CDR3, the DNA is TGCAGTGCCAGGTCCAGCTCTGGAAACACCATATATTTT.

V usage is TRBV3-1 and J usage is TRBJ1-2, with D perhaps TRBD1 (5 bases). The V gene's germline CDR1 is LGHDT and CDR2 YNNKEL (reference sequence). This CDR3 region has 15 residues. V lost 0 bases to trimming and J lost 4 bases, with 12 bases between them. CDR3: CASSQDRGPRYGYTF. CDR3 nucleotide sequence: TGTGCCAGCAGCCAAGATCGGGGACCGCGCTATGGCTACACCTTC.